At least ten counts were recorded for the clone carrying this T cell receptor (beta chain). Its target is not known. A junction end diverges from the germline sequence, so it may reflect a read error. Molecular-barcoded quantitative 5'-RACE produced these TCR beta libraries. MiXCR, applied by TCRdb to the 5' RACE reads, yields one record per CDR3 protein. This sample has approximately 540,000 distinct CDR3 sequences, with roughly 13% found just once. This entry belongs to a study of CD8 T cells in ankylosing spondylitis. Overall study results and limits: Made up of eight highly homologous variants, a TCR beta motif appeared characteristic of ankylosing spondylitis blood.

The CDR3 is made up of 13 amino acids. In germline, CDR1 is SGHTA, CDR2 FQGNSA. The sequenced sample consisted of blood, either unsorted or a sorted T cell fraction (not recorded which). The J gene is TRBJ2-5, the V gene TRBV7-2; no definite D call. The sequence came from a male donor with ankylosing spondylitis. As DNA, the CDR3 is TGTGCCAGCAGCCCTCCTATTCAAGGGACCCAGTACTTC. Amino acid sequence: CASSPPIQGTQYF.